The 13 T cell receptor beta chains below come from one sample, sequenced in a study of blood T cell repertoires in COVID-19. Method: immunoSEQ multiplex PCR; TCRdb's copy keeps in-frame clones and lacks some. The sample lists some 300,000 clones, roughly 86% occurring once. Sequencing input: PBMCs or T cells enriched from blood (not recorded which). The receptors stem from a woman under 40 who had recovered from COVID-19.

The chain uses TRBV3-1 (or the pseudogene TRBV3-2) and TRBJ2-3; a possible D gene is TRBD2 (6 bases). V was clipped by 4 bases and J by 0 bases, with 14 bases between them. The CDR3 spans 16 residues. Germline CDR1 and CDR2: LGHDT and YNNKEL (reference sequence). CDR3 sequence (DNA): TGTGCCAGCAGCCCTAGGCGGGGATCAAGCACAGATACGCAGTATTTT. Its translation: CASSPRRGSSTDTQYF.

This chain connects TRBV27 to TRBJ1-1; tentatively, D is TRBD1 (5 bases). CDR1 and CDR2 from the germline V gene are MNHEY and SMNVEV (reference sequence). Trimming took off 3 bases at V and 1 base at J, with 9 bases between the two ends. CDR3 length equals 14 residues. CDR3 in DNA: TGTGCCAGCAGTTTGGGAGGGACGAACACTGAAGCTTTCTTT. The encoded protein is CASSLGGTNTEAFF.

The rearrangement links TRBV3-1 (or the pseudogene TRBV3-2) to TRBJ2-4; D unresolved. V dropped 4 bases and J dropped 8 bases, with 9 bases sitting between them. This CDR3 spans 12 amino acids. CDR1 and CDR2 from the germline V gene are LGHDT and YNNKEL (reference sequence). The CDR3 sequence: CASSPRGDIQYF. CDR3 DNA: TGTGCCAGCAGCCCGAGAGGCGACATTCAGTACTTC.

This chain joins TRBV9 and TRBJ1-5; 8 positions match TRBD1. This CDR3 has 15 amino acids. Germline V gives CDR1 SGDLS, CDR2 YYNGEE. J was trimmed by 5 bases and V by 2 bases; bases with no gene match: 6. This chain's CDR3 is CASSVTGTGDQPQHF. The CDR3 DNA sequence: TGTGCCAGCAGCGTCACCGGGACAGGTGATCAGCCCCAGCATTTT. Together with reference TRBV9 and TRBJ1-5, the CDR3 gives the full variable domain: DSGVTQTPKHLITATGQRVTLRCSPRSGDLSVYWYQQSLDQGLQFLIQYYNGEERAKGNILERFSAQQFPDLHSELNLSSLELGDSALYFCASSVTGTGDQPQHFGDGTRLSIL.

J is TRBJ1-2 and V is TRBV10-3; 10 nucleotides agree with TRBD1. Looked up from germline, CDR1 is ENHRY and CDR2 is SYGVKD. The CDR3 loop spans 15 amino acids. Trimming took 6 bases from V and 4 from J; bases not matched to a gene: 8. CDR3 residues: CAIRGTGVSSYGYTF. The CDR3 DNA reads TGTGCCATCAGGGGGACAGGGGTCTCGTCCTATGGCTACACCTTC.

CDR3 sequence: CASSNPTGDYSNQPQHF. CDR3 bases: TGTGCCAGTAGTAACCCGACAGGAGATTATAGCAATCAGCCCCAGCATTTT. The J gene is TRBJ1-5, the V gene TRBV19; possible D gene TRBD1, 6 bases. CDR3 length: 17 amino acids. Trimming shortened V by 4 bases and J by 0 bases, and 16 bases separated the two germline ends. Germline values: CDR1 LNHDA, CDR2 SQIVND (reference sequence).

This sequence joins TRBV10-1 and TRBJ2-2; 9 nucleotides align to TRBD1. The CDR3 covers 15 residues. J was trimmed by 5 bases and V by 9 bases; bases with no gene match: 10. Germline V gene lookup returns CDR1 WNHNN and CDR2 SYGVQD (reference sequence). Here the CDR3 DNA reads TGCGCCAGGACACAGGGGGCCGGGTTGACCGGGGAGCTGTTTTTT. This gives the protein CARTQGAGLTGELFF.

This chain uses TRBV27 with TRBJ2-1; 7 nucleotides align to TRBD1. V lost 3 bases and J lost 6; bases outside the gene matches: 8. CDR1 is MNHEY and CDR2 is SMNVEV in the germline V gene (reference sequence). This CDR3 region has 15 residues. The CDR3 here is CASSFNRGRGNEQFF. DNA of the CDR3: TGTGCCAGCAGTTTCAACAGGGGTCGGGGCAATGAGCAGTTCTTC.

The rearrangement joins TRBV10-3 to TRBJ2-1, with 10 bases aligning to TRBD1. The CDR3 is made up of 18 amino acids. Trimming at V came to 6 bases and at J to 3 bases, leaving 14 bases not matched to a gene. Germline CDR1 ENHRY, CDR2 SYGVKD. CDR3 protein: CAISPGTGVRSGYNEQFF. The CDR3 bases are TGTGCCATCAGCCCCGGGACAGGGGTTAGATCGGGCTACAATGAGCAGTTCTTC.

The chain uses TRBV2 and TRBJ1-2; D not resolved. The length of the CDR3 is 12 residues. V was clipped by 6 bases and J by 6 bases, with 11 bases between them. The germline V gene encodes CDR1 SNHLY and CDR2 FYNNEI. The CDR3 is CASRGDEDGYTF. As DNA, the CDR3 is TGTGCCAGCAGGGGAGACGAAGATGGCTACACCTTC.

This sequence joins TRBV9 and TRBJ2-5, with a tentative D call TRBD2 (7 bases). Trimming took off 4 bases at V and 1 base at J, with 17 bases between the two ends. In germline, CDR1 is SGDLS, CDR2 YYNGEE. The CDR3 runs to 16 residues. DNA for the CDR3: TGTGCCAGCAGCAGAGGGGGAGCTAGCGGCCAAGAGACCCAGTACTTC. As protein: CASSRGGASGQETQYF. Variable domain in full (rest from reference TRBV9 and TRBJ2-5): DSGVTQTPKHLITATGQRVTLRCSPRSGDLSVYWYQQSLDQGLQFLIQYYNGEERAKGNILERFSAQQFPDLHSELNLSSLELGDSALYFCASSRGGASGQETQYFGPGTRLLVL.

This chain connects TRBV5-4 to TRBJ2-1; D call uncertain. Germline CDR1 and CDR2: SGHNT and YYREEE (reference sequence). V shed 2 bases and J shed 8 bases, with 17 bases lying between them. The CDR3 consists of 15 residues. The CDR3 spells CASSFLFSMMDEQFF. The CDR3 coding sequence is TGTGCCAGCAGCTTTCTTTTTAGCATGATGGATGAGCAGTTCTTC. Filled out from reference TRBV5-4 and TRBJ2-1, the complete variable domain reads ETGVTQSPTHLIKTRGQQVTLRCSSQSGHNTVSWYQQALGQGPQFIFQYYREEENGRGNFPPRFSGLQFPNYSSELNVNALELDDSALYLCASSFLFSMMDEQFFGPGTRLTVL.

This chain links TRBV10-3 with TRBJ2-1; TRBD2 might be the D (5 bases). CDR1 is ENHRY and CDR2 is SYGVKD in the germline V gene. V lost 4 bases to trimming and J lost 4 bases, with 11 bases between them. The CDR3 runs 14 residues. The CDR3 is CAISGGVEYNEQFF. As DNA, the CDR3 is TGTGCCATCAGTGGGGGAGTCGAATACAATGAGCAGTTCTTC.